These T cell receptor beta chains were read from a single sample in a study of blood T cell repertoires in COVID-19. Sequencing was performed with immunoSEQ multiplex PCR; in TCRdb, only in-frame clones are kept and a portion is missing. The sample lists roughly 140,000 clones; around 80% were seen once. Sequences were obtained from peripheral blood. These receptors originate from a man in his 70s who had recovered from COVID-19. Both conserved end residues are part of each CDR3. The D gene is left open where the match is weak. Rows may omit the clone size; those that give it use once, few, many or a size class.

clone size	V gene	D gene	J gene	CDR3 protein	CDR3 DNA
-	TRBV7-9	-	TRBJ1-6	CASSFPAGGSSYNSPLHF	TGTGCCAGCAGCTTCCCAGCGGGGGGAAGCTCCTATAATTCACCCCTCCACTTT
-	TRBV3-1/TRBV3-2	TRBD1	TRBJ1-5	CASSQGGPATGAYQPQHF	TGTGCCAGCAGCCAGGGGGGCCCGGCGACAGGGGCGTACCAGCCCCAGCATTTT
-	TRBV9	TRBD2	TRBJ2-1	CASSLPPGGGNEQFF	TGTGCCAGCAGCCTTCCACCGGGAGGGGGCAATGAGCAGTTCTTC
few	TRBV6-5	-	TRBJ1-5	CASSYIAEQPQHF	TGTGCCAGCAGTTACATCGCGGAACAGCCCCAGCATTTT
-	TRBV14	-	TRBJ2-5	CASSPPGKGTYQETQYF	TGTGCCAGCAGCCCCCCCGGGAAGGGGACATACCAAGAGACCCAGTACTTC
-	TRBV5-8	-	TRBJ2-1	CASSFVREEDEQFF	TGTGCCAGCAGCTTTGTCCGTGAAGAGGATGAGCAGTTCTTC
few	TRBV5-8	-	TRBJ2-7	CASTPVGGYSYEQYF	TGTGCCAGCACCCCCGTAGGCGGTTACTCCTACGAGCAGTACTTC
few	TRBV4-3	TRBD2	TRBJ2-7	CASSPGTSGIYEQYF	TGCGCCAGCAGCCCCGGGACTAGCGGTATATACGAGCAGTACTTC
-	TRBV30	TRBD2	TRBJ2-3	CAWRPLGAGEADTQYF	TGTGCCTGGAGACCCCTGGGAGCGGGAGAAGCAGATACGCAGTATTTT
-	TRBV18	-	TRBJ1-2	CASSPVEAGQVGYTF	TGTGCCAGCTCACCAGTAGAGGCAGGGCAGGTTGGCTACACCTTC
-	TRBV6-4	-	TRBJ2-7	CASSSEGSNEQYF	TGTGCCAGCAGTTCGGAGGGGTCGAACGAGCAGTACTTC
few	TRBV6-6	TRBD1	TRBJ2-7	CASRSSGTGSEQYF	TGTGCCAGCAGAAGCTCCGGGACAGGAAGCGAGCAGTACTTC
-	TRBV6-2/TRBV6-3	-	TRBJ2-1	CASSFYSEQFF	TGTGCCAGCAGTTTCTACAGTGAGCAGTTCTTC
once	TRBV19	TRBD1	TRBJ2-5	CASSRDRGYQETQYF	TGTGCCAGCTCAAGGGACAGGGGATACCAAGAGACCCAGTACTTC
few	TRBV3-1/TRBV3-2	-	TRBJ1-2	CASSRGGLNYGYTF	TGTGCCAGCAGCCGGGGGGGGTTGAACTATGGCTACACCTTC
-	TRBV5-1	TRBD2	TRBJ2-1	CASSSTGADGLAGEQFF	TGCGCCAGCAGCTCTACAGGGGCCGATGGACTAGCGGGGGAGCAGTTCTTC
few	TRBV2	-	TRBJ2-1	CASSLESSYNEQFF	TGTGCCAGCAGCCTCGAGAGCTCCTACAATGAGCAGTTCTTC
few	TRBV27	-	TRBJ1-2	CASSLDVRTHYGYTF	TGTGCCAGCAGCCTTGACGTCCGGACACACTATGGCTACACCTTC
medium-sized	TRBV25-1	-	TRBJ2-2	CASSADGEAGELFF	TGTGCCAGCAGTGCGGACGGGGAGGCCGGGGAGCTGTTTTTT
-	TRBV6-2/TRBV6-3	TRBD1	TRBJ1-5	CASSVDRDNSNQPQHF	TGTGCCAGCAGTGTCGACAGGGATAATAGCAATCAGCCCCAGCATTTT
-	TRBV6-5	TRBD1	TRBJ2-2	CASSYRQGAGELFF	TGTGCCAGCAGCTACCGACAGGGGGCCGGGGAGCTGTTTTTT
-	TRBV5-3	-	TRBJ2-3	CARSLAEVPSTDTQYF	TGTGCCAGAAGCTTGGCAGAGGTACCTAGCACAGATACGCAGTATTTT
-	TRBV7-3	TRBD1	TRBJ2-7	CASSLAGQGYEQYF	TGTGCCAGCAGCTTAGCCGGACAGGGCTACGAGCAGTACTTC
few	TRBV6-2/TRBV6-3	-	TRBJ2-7	CASSQPREQGSYEQYF	TGTGCCAGCAGCCAACCCCGGGAACAGGGCTCCTACGAGCAGTACTTC
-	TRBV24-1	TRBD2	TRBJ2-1	CATSDPSGSGNEQFF	TGTGCCACCAGTGACCCTAGCGGGAGTGGAAATGAGCAGTTCTTC
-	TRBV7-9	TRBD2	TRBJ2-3	CASSPHLAGGRDTQYF	TGTGCCAGCAGCCCCCACCTAGCGGGAGGGCGGGATACGCAGTATTTT
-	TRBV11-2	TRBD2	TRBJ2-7	CASSLGLAGVYEQYF	TGTGCCAGCAGCTTAGGGCTAGCGGGTGTCTACGAGCAGTACTTC
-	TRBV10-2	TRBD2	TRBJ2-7	CASSDPTGGPPYEQYF	TGCGCCAGCAGTGACCCGACGGGAGGACCCCCCTACGAGCAGTACTTC
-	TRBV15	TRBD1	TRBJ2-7	CATSRSPLGRTGGSYEQYF	TGTGCCACCAGCAGATCCCCGTTAGGACGGACAGGGGGCTCCTACGAGCAGTACTTC
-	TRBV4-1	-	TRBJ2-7	CASSHKDTGGYEQYF	TGCGCCAGCAGCCATAAGGACACCGGGGGTTACGAGCAGTACTTC
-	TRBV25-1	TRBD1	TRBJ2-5	CASSEFKTGGKETQYF	TGTGCCAGCAGTGAATTTAAGACAGGGGGCAAAGAGACCCAGTACTTC
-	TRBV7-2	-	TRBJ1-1	CASSLGHPTEAFF	TGTGCCAGCAGCTTAGGGCACCCCACTGAAGCTTTCTTT
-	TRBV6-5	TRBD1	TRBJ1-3	CASSYTQGLSGNTIYF	TGTGCCAGCAGTTACACACAGGGGCTCTCTGGAAACACCATATATTTT
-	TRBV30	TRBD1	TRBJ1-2	CAWSPGQGGYTF	TGTGCCTGGAGCCCCGGACAGGGTGGCTACACCTTC
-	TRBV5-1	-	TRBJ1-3	CASSDSRSSSGNTIYF	TGCGCCAGCAGCGATTCCCGGTCGAGCTCTGGAAACACCATATATTTT
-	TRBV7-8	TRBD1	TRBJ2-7	CASSLADRGHEQYF	TGTGCCAGCAGCCTGGCGGACAGGGGCCACGAGCAGTACTTC
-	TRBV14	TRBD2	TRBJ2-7	CASSDRLAGAIYEQYF	TGTGCCAGCAGCGACCGACTAGCGGGAGCGATATACGAGCAGTACTTC
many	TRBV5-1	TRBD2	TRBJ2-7	CASSSGLQFSVQYF	TGCGCCAGCAGCTCGGGACTACAATTCAGCGTGCAGTACTTC
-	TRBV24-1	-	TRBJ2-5	CATSDPPRETQYF	TGTGCCACCAGTGACCCCCCGAGGGAGACCCAGTACTTC
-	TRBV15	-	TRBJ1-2	CATSRDFDGKYGYTF	TGTGCCACCAGCAGAGATTTTGACGGGAAATATGGCTACACCTTC
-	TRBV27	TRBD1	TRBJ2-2	CASSLIRTGVGDTGELFF	TGTGCCAGCAGTTTAATCCGGACAGGGGTCGGGGACACCGGGGAGCTGTTTTTT
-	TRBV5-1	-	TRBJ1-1	CASSLVQKNPLAEAFF	TGCGCCAGCAGCTTGGTTCAGAAAAACCCTTTGGCTGAAGCTTTCTTT
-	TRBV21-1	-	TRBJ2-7	CASSNPTTRVTSDEQYF	TGTGCCAGCAGCAATCCAACGACTAGGGTAACGTCCGATGAGCAGTACTTC
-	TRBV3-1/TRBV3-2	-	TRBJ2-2	CASSPEWGVHTTGELFF	TGTGCCAGCAGCCCGGAATGGGGGGTACATACCACCGGGGAGCTGTTTTTT
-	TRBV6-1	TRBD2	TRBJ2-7	CASSEQRRELYEQYF	TGTGCCAGCAGTGAGCAGAGGCGGGAGCTGTACGAGCAGTACTTC
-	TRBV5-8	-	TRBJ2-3	CASSLERGQNTDTQYF	TGTGCCAGCAGCTTGGAGCGAGGACAGAACACAGATACGCAGTATTTT